These 17 T cell receptor beta chains came from one sample sequenced in a study of kidney transplant recipient with SARS-CoV-2 infection. TCRdb used MiXCR to reprocess the reads, holding one entry per CDR3 protein. The sample lists approximately 250,000 distinct CDR3 sequences, around 26% seen once, with roughly 7% in the top ten. The specimen comprised a blood sample, sampled at baseline and on roughly day 110 from a kidney transplant recipient. These receptors all come from a male patient aged 25-45 years who had COVID-19 and was a kidney transplant recipient. Part of the T cell pool may stem from the graft donor.

The rearrangement links TRBV11-3 to TRBJ1-2; no definite D call. Between the trimmed V and J ends, which lost 3 bases and 4 bases, there was a span of 21 bases. The germline V gene has CDR1 SGHNT and CDR2 YENEEA. The CDR3 runs 17 residues. CDR3 protein: CASSLRIDLGKTYGYTF. Written as DNA, the CDR3 is TGTGCCAGCAGCTTGAGGATCGATCTCGGAAAGACCTATGGCTACACCTTC.

As regards this clonotype: A much larger clone differs by one base, so this may be a read error. The chain recombines TRBV5-4 with TRBJ1-2; no definite D call. The CDR3 has 16 residues. Germline V gives CDR1 SGHNT, CDR2 YYREEE (reference sequence). Trimming cost V 7 bases and J 4 bases, with 23 bases left between them. The CDR3: CASWRCVPGKAYGYTF. The CDR3 nucleotides are TGTGCCAGCTGGAGATGCGTACCAGGAAAGGCCTATGGCTACACCTTC.

This clonotype was counted at least ten times. V is TRBV11-1 and J is TRBJ1-2; D call uncertain. The CDR3 has 17 residues. Germline CDR1 is SGHAT and CDR2 is FQDESV (reference sequence). V gave up 5 bases and J gave up 4 bases, with 23 bases separating them. Here the CDR3 DNA reads TGTGCCAGCAGCAATGGGATTAAGGCTGGAAAGACCTATGGCTACACCTTC. Translation: CASSNGIKAGKTYGYTF.

As for this clonotype: Since a much larger clone is just one base distant, this may be a read error. V and J are TRBV6-5 and TRBJ2-7; the D gene is possibly TRBD1 (5 bases). The CDR3 covers 15 residues. The germline gives CDR1 MNHEY, CDR2 SVGAGI. The CDR3: CAGSYRRQSSYEQYF. Written as DNA, the CDR3 is TGTGCCGGCAGTTACAGGAGACAGAGCTCCTACGAGCAGTACTTC.

This clonotype was seen at least ten times. The CDR3 protein is CASSFLSNSPLHF. The CDR3 nucleotides are TGTGCCAGCAGCTTTTTGAGTAATTCACCCCTCCACTTT. The chain has TRBV5-6 and TRBJ1-6; D unclear. The CDR3 length is 13 residues. Per the germline V gene, CDR1 is SGHDT and CDR2 is YYEEEE. Trimming stripped 2 bases from V and 6 bases from J, with 6 bases between.

As concerns this clonotype: A much larger clone differs from this one at a single base, so this may be a read error. The chain joins TRBV19 to TRBJ1-1; weak D call: TRBD1 (5 bases). Germline assignment: CDR1 LNHDA and CDR2 SQIVND (reference sequence). The CDR3 is 14 residues long. The V gene lost 9 bases and the J gene lost 4 bases, with 18 bases spanning the gap. The CDR3 is CASRGSFRGTEAFF. The CDR3 nucleotides read TGTGCCAGCCGGGGCTCATTTAGGGGCACTGAAGCTTTCTTT.

Details on this clonotype: This may arise from a read error, as a much more abundant clone is one base away. J is TRBJ1-2 and V is TRBV12-3 or TRBV12-4; tentatively, D is TRBD1 (5 bases). The CDR3 spans 17 residues. Trimming took off 5 bases at V and 4 bases at J, with 23 bases between the two ends. CDR3 loop: CASSGDFTAGKAYGYTF. The CDR3 DNA sequence: TGTGCCAGCAGTGGGGACTTCACAGCAGGAAAGGCCTATGGCTACACCTTC.

The table lists this clonotype with many counts. The genes are TRBV24-1 and TRBJ2-1, with D tentatively TRBD1 (6 bases). V lost 4 bases to trimming and J lost 7 bases, with 16 bases between them. The CDR3 sequence is 15 residues long. From germline, CDR1 is KGHDR and CDR2 SFDVKD. The CDR3 nucleotides are TGTGCCACCAGTGAGCGCCGGGCGAGGGGGAATGAGCAGTTCTTC. This gives the protein CATSERRARGNEQFF.

As to this clonotype: This may arise from a read error, as a much more abundant clone is one base away. V is TRBV5-6 and J is TRBJ2-7; TRBD2 aligns across 8 bases. The CDR3 covers 15 residues. Germline V CDR1 and CDR2: SGHDT, YYEEEE. CDR3 amino acids: CASSRDRTSRYEQCF. CDR3 nucleotides: TGTGCCAGCAGCCGGGATCGGACTAGCCGCTACGAGCAGTGCTTC.

This clonotype was seen at least ten times. The chain combines TRBV7-4 with TRBJ1-2, with D unresolved. The V end was cut by 5 bases, the J end by 4 bases, with 23 bases between. Per the germline V gene, CDR1 is SGHVT and CDR2 is SQSDAQ. The CDR3 consists of 17 residues. The CDR3 bases are TGTGCCAGCAGCCGCTCATATTCAGCTCGAAAGACCTATGGCTACACCTTC. Encoded protein: CASSRSYSARKTYGYTF.

This clonotype was recorded many times. The chain has TRBV30 and TRBJ1-3, with a weak D call TRBD1 (5 bases). V lost 2 bases and J lost 4, with 9 bases in between. The CDR3 is 13 amino acids. CDR1 and CDR2 from the germline V gene are GTSNPN and SVGIG (reference sequence). The CDR3 nucleotides read TGTGCCTGGAGTCCCGGGACCGGAAACACCATATATTTT. Translated: CAWSPGTGNTIYF.

This clonotype occurred many times. The chain recombines TRBV5-4 with TRBJ1-2; D uncertain. Trimming pared 7 bases from V and 4 bases from J, leaving 23 bases between. There are 16 residues in the CDR3. Per germline, CDR1 SGHNT and CDR2 YYREEE (reference sequence). Here the CDR3 reads CASWTPVPGKTYGYTF. In DNA, the CDR3 is TGTGCCAGCTGGACTCCCGTACCAGGAAAGACCTATGGCTACACCTTC. Full variable domain (missing parts from reference TRBV5-4 and TRBJ1-2): ETGVTQSPTHLIKTRGQQVTLRCSSQSGHNTVSWYQQALGQGPQFIFQYYREEENGRGNFPPRFSGLQFPNYSSELNVNALELDDSALYLCASWTPVPGKTYGYTFGSGTRLTVV.

This clonotype has only one observation. This likely stems from a read error, as it lies one base from a far larger clone. CDR3 region: CASSFANLRGYTF. The CDR3 DNA reads TGTGCCAGCAGTTTTGCCAACCTAAGAGGCTACACCTTC. The genes are TRBV12-3 or TRBV12-4 and TRBJ2-4; no definite D call. The J call is doubtful: the DNA matches TRBJ1-2 better. The CDR3 length is 13 residues.

Concerning this clonotype itself: Being one base from a much bigger clone, this may be a read error. The rearrangement joins TRBV28 to TRBJ2-4; D gene unclear. The DNA end is a closer match to TRBJ1-2, so the J assignment may be wrong. The CDR3 is 13 residues long. Germline values: CDR1 MDHEN, CDR2 SYDVKM. The CDR3: CASSNQPRYGYTF. In DNA form, the CDR3 reads TGTGCCAGCTCCAATCAACCACGTTATGGCTACACCTTC.

The chain is built from TRBV6-5 and TRBJ2-4, with TRBD1 matching over 7 bases. The CDR3 length is 14 residues. J was trimmed by 6 bases and V by 0 bases; bases with no gene match: 2. Germline values: CDR1 MNHEY, CDR2 SVGAGI. The CDR3 DNA follows: TGTGCCAGCAGTTACTCGAGACAGGGAAACATTCAGTACTTC. As protein: CASSYSRQGNIQYF.

Note on this clonotype: As the CDR3 is not closed by the conserved phenylalanine or tryptophan, this likely results from a read error. This chain links TRBV5-5 with TRBJ1-2; the match to TRBD1 covers 9 bases. With 0 bases clipped from V and 3 bases from J, the junction kept 18 bases outside the gene matches. The CDR3 is 20 amino acids. Germline V gene sequence: CDR1 SGHKS, CDR2 YYEKEE (reference sequence). In nucleotides, the CDR3 is TGTGCCAGCAGCTTGGATCTAAGGCCCTATCCCGGGACAGGGTACTATGGCTACACCTCC. Its translation is CASSLDLRPYPGTGYYGYTS.

In the case of this clonotype: A much more abundant neighbour one base away suggests this may be a read error. The CDR3 reads CASSSLASHGKTYGHTF. The CDR3 nucleotides read TGTGCCAGCAGTTCACTGGCCTCACACGGAAAGACCTATGGCCACACCTTC. The chain couples TRBV6-4 to TRBJ1-2; no reliable D call. Germline V gives CDR1 MRHNA, CDR2 SNTAGT. CDR3 length: 17 residues.